The rows below give T cell receptor beta chains drawn from one sample of a study of T cells in localized non-small cell lung cancer. Produced via immunoSEQ multiplex PCR; TCRdb's table is partial and in-frame only. Found here are 35,000 to 40,000 clones, over 75% of them singletons; the top ten hold less than 3.5%. The source was peripheral blood, collected before any cancer treatment. The source of these receptors is a woman aged 35-70 years with stage I lung adenocarcinoma. The CDR3 runs from the conserved cysteine through the conserved F or W. The D gene is left open where the match is weak. A row's size may be missing; if present it is once, few, many or a size class.

D	size	V	length	J	CDR3	DNA
.	.	TRBV5-4	13	TRBJ2-2	CASSLPGPGELFF	TGTGCCAGCAGCTTGCCGGGTCCCGGGGAGCTGTTTTTT
TRBD1	.	TRBV28	15	TRBJ2-2	CASSLTGGMGGELFF	TGTGCCAGCAGCCTTACAGGGGGCATGGGCGGGGAGCTGTTTTTT
.	.	TRBV6-1	12	TRBJ2-7	CASSDSKYEQYF	TGTGCCAGCAGTGACAGCAAATACGAGCAGTACTTC
.	once	TRBV2	14	TRBJ1-2	CASSGGVLNYGYTF	TGTGCCAGCAGTGGTGGCGTTCTCAACTATGGCTACACCTTC
.	.	TRBV7-2	14	TRBJ2-7	CASSRPPDTHEQYF	TGTGCCAGCAGCCGACCCCCTGACACCCACGAGCAGTACTTC
.	.	TRBV11-2	15	TRBJ2-2	CASSRPSGGPGELFF	TGTGCCAGCAGCCGCCCTTCGGGTGGGCCCGGGGAGCTGTTTTTT
TRBD1	.	TRBV6-6	13	TRBJ2-7	CASSYSTGNEQYF	TGTGCCAGCAGTTACTCGACAGGGAACGAGCAGTACTTC
.	.	TRBV6-6	14	TRBJ1-1	CASSSQGRNTEAFF	TGTGCCAGCAGTTCTCAGGGCCGGAACACTGAAGCTTTCTTT
.	medium-sized	TRBV18	15	TRBJ1-5	CASSPGVGDGQPQHF	TGTGCCAGCTCACCAGGGGTAGGGGACGGTCAGCCCCAGCATTTT
.	.	TRBV7-3	15	TRBJ2-2	CASSPPTSDQRELFF	TGTGCCAGCAGCCCCCCCACGAGTGACCAGAGGGAGCTGTTTTTT
.	.	TRBV7-9	12	TRBJ1-4	CASRDVNEKLFF	TGTGCCAGCAGGGATGTCAATGAAAAACTGTTTTTT
TRBD2	.	TRBV27	16	TRBJ2-5	CASSFGTSGSRETQYF	TGTGCCAGCAGTTTCGGGACTAGCGGGAGCAGAGAGACCCAGTACTTC
TRBD2	.	TRBV30	15	TRBJ2-7	CAWSGLAGRPYEQYF	TGTGCCTGGAGCGGACTAGCGGGACGACCCTACGAGCAGTACTTC
.	.	TRBV27	15	TRBJ2-6	CASSFGGTGANVLTF	TGTGCCAGCAGTTTTGGGGGGACTGGGGCCAACGTCCTGACTTTC
.	.	TRBV7-9	14	TRBJ2-3	CASSLEGLTDTQYF	TGTGCCAGCAGCTTGGAGGGGCTAACAGATACGCAGTATTTT
.	.	TRBV5-6	12	TRBJ2-5	CASSRTAETQYF	TGTGCCAGCAGCCGAACCGCAGAGACCCAGTACTTC
TRBD1	.	TRBV6-5	14	TRBJ1-2	CASSKTGEAFGYTF	TGTGCCAGCAGTAAGACAGGGGAGGCGTTTGGCTACACCTTC
.	.	TRBV7-8	17	TRBJ2-1	CASSRGAGRRTGDEQFF	TGTGCCAGCAGTAGGGGGGCAGGCAGAAGAACTGGCGATGAGCAGTTCTTC
TRBD1	.	TRBV2	15	TRBJ1-2	CASSAETGGNYGYTF	TGTGCCAGCAGTGCGGAGACAGGGGGCAACTATGGCTACACCTTC
TRBD1	few	TRBV6-1	15	TRBJ1-5	CASTPDRGRRQPQHF	TGTGCCAGCACCCCGGACAGGGGGAGGAGGCAGCCCCAGCATTTT
.	.	TRBV5-5	14	TRBJ2-3	CASSLGAELDTQYF	TGTGCCAGCAGCTTGGGCGCAGAGTTAGATACGCAGTATTTT
.	.	TRBV6-6	14	TRBJ1-5	CASSYYDSNQPQHF	TGTGCCAGCAGTTACTATGATAGCAATCAGCCCCAGCATTTT
.	.	TRBV27	12	TRBJ1-1	CASSSGYTEAFF	TGTGCCAGCAGTTCAGGGTATACTGAAGCTTTCTTT
TRBD2	few	TRBV7-9	15	TRBJ2-2	CASSPPGLAAGELFF	TGTGCCAGCAGCCCCCCGGGACTAGCGGCCGGGGAGCTGTTTTTT
.	.	TRBV10-3	15	TRBJ1-5	CAISDSPGRNQPQHF	TGTGCCATCAGCGACAGTCCAGGCCGAAATCAGCCCCAGCATTTT
TRBD2	few	TRBV27	15	TRBJ2-1	CASSPGTSGSNEQFF	TGTGCCAGCAGTCCTGGGACTAGCGGGAGCAATGAGCAGTTCTTC
TRBD2	once	TRBV6-5	14	TRBJ2-7	CASSSPGLASEQYF	TGTGCCAGCAGTTCGCCGGGACTAGCGAGCGAGCAGTACTTC
.	.	TRBV5-1	15	TRBJ1-1	CASSSDFVPNTEAFF	TGCGCCAGCAGCTCTGACTTCGTCCCGAACACTGAAGCTTTCTTT
TRBD1	.	TRBV6-1	15	TRBJ1-5	CASSEAYRGSQPQHF	TGTGCCAGCAGTGAAGCGTACAGGGGGAGTCAGCCCCAGCATTTT
.	.	TRBV18	16	TRBJ2-7	CASSPGLGLPSYEQYF	TGTGCCAGCTCACCGGGTCTGGGACTGCCATCCTACGAGCAGTACTTC